This TCR beta chain was identified in a study of OX40 agonist ivuxolimab in advanced cancers. In terms of the full investigation: The costimulatory receptor OX40 (CD134) was targeted by ivuxolimab, a fully human IgG2 agonistic monoclonal antibody. A male proportion of roughly 80% and a mean age of roughly 55 years, ranging from roughly 23 to 85, were recorded for the dose-escalation cohort. The monotherapy dose-escalation portion (N of about 52 patients) of the phase I ivuxolimab trial is reported in the paper. Peripheral TCRbeta sequencing aimed to test whether ivuxolimab altered TCR sequence diversity and caused clonal T-cell expansion. Partial responses were achieved by three dose-escalation patients, of whom one had hepatocellular carcinoma and two had cutaneous melanoma. Patients were allowed to have had prior anti-PD-1, anti-PD-L1 or anti-CTLA-4 therapy, and roughly 40% of the dose-escalation patients had been treated with checkpoint inhibitors. Intravenous ivuxolimab was administered to patients every 2 weeks at six dose levels: 0.01, 0.1, 0.3, 1.5, 3 and 10 mg/kg. Among the approximately 50 dose-escalation patients, 19 had hepatocellular carcinoma, approximately 15 melanoma, 9 renal cell carcinoma and 9 head and neck cancer. Beyond this particular receptor, the publication reports: In the 0.1-3.0 mg/kg groups, partial responders were among the patients with the lowest normalized peripheral clonal expansion, particularly in CD8+ T cells. Clonal expansion of both CD4+ and CD8+ blood T cells was observed from baseline to week 6 at doses 0.1 to 3.0 mg/kg. Low levels of normalized T-cell clonal expansion were also shown by some nonresponding patients. Antigen specificity was not determined for the clonally expanded peripheral T cells. After ivuxolimab, CD8+ T cells had more expanded clones than CD4+ T cells on average.

Turning to this clone: Its antigen has not been determined. Base qualities are missing; no much larger clone stands one base away.

Patients with autoimmune disease history or receiving systemic immunosuppression were excluded from the trial. In every dose cohort, peripheral blood was drawn for TCR sequencing at baseline, cycle 4 day 1, and cycle 7 day 1. The samples were taken from a phase I, first-in-human, multicenter, open-label dose-escalation trial of ivuxolimab. The trial enrolled adults with locally advanced or metastatic head and neck squamous cell, hepatocellular, melanoma or renal cell carcinoma. Before TCR sequencing, CD4+ T cells and CD8+ T cells from peripheral blood were sorted into separate populations. The CDR3 runs 15 residues from the cysteine to the phenylalanine. Only the CDR3 region is kept as DNA, spanning 45 bases read in frame from base 1. V is pruned by 2 bases and J by 7 bases, leaving 6 bases of the junction without a gene match. As encoded in the germline V gene, CDR1 is MNHNS while CDR2 is SASEGT.

Genomic DNA was isolated from the sorted cells so that the TCRbeta CDR3 region could be sequenced. TCRbeta CDR3 regions were sequenced using the immunoSEQ Assay. The clones in this table, taken by TCRdb from immuneACCESS, are in-frame only. Not every clone is retained; where verified, under half of the shortfall comes from an unresolved V gene, and the cause of the rest is unknown. The sample table lists over 60,000 clones, 75% to 90% of them with a count of one. Together, the top ten hold about 0.99% of the sample. This material consisted of CD4+ or CD8+ T cells sorted from blood, taken in a trial of the OX40 agonist ivuxolimab. The rearrangement joined TRBV6-1 to TRBJ1-3, with 9 bases in between that match TRBD1. The sequence came from an adult with an advanced solid tumor such as melanoma, head and neck, liver or kidney cancer. CDR3 protein: CASSENPGQGNTIYF. The DNA sequence is as follows: TGTGCCAGCAGTGAAAACCCGGGACAGGGCAACACCATATATTTT.